The entry below gives a single TCR beta chain sequence along with its context. The data were taken from a study of blood T cells in healthy people across ages. V was pared by 6 bases and J by 6 bases, with 9 bases of the junction left unmatched. The CDR3 runs 13 residues. The germline CDR1 and CDR2 sequences are DFQATT and SNEGSKA (reference sequence). With a J-beta primer mix and a sample-barcoded 5' primer, a second PCR ran roughly 6 to 12 cycles. TCRdb called the 5' RACE reads again in MiXCR, with one record for every CDR3 protein. Of roughly 1.7 million distinct CDR3 sequences in the sample, roughly 30% are singletons; the top ten hold over 9%.

Input material: blood. The origin of this receptor is a woman aged 25 to 39 in good health. The chain recombines TRBV20-1 with TRBJ2-3, with 7 bases fitting TRBD2. CDR3 nucleotides: TGCAGTGCCCAGATTGGGCGGGAGGATACGCAGTATTTT. This codes for CSAQIGREDTQYF.